This T cell receptor beta chain was retrieved from a study of T cell responses to AZD1222 COVID-19 vaccine. Generated by immunoSEQ multiplex PCR, the TCRdb table keeps only in-frame clones and is missing some. Here the sample spans around 100,000 clones, about 93% being singletons. Points on this clone: Its antigen is unidentified.

Study results and caveats: Across spike, vaccine-associated CD4 TCRs were found, dominant at 160-218 and 743-854. It should be noted that donors were predominantly white British and more often female, and clonal diversity was possibly underestimated. Regions left unmutated in variants are reportedly the target of nearly half of spike-specific TCRs.

The source was peripheral blood, collected on day 0 of AZD1222 vaccination. This receptor was taken from an adult in good health.

CDR3 protein: CASRKGRRAYEQYF. The CDR3 DNA is TGTGCCAGCAGGAAGGGGAGACGGGCCTACGAGCAGTACTTC. V is TRBV6-5 and J is TRBJ2-7, with D possibly being TRBD1 or TRBD2 (5 bases each). This CDR3 is 14 amino acids long. Trimming pared 6 bases from V and 2 bases from J, leaving 14 bases between. CDR1 is MNHEY, CDR2 SVGAGI, per germline.